This TCR beta chain emerged from a study of CD8+ T cells in alopecia areata. Study-wide background: The drug, oral tofacitinib, was given to treated patients at 5 to 10 mg twice daily.

RNA was isolated and reverse transcribed to cDNA, the sequencing template. Produced via immunoSEQ multiplex PCR; TCRdb's table is partial and in-frame only. The sample contains 110,000 to 150,000 clones, around 58% of which appear only once. General study findings and limits: Lesional scalp exceeded normal scalp in clonality, especially in alopecia totalis/universalis.

The germline V gene has CDR1 SQVTM and CDR2 ANQGSEA. Trimming shortened V by 4 bases and J by 1 base, and 13 bases separated the two germline ends. The CDR3 length is 14 residues. Alopecia areata patients provided lesional scalp punch biopsies and peripheral blood, both collected for the study. Details on this clone: As yet, its antigen is unknown.

The chain links TRBV29-1 to TRBJ1-1; D gene uncertain. The material sequenced was CD4+ T cells sorted from blood, taken at week 0. The clonotype originates from a human donor with alopecia areata. The CDR3 nucleotides read TGCAGCGTTGTAATAATTAGCAGGAACACTGAAGCTTTCTTT. Amino acid sequence: CSVVIISRNTEAFF.